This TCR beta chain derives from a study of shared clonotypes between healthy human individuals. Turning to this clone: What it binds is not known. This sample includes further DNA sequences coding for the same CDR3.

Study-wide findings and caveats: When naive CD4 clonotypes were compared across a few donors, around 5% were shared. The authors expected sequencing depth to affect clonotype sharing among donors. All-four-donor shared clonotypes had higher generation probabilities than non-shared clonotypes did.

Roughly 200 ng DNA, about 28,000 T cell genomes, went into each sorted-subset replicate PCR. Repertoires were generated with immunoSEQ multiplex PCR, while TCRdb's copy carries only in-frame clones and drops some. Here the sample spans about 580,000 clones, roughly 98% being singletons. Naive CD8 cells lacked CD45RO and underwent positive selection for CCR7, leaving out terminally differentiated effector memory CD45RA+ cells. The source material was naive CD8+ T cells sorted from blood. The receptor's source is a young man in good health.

The CDR3 DNA is TGTGCCAGCAGTCTCGGACCTAGCTACGAGCAGTACTTC. Translating gives CASSLGPSYEQYF. V usage is TRBV11-2 and J usage is TRBJ2-7; D is uncertain. V was trimmed by 6 bases and J by 3 bases, leaving 12 bases between them. Germline CDR1 reads SGHAT; CDR2 reads FQNNGV. The CDR3 runs to 13 residues.